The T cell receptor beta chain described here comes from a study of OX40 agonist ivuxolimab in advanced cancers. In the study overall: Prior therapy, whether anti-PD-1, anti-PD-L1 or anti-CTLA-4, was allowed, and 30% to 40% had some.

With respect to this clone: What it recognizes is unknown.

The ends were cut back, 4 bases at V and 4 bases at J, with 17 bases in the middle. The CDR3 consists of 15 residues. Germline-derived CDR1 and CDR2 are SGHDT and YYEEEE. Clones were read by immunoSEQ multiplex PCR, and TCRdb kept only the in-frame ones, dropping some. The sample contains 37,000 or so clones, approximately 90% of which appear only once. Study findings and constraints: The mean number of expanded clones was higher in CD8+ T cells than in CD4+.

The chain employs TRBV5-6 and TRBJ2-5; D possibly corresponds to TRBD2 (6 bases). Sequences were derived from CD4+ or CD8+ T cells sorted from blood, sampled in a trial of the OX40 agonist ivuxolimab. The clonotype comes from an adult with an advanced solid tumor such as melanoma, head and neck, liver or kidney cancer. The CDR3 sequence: CASSRSQGGTETQYF. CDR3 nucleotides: TGTGCCAGCAGCCGATCCCAGGGCGGGACAGAGACCCAGTACTTC.